One T cell receptor beta chain is described in this entry. This CDR3 contains 15 residues. Germline lookup yields CDR1 PRHDT and CDR2 FYEKMQ (reference sequence). Trimming left V 0 bases short and J 6 bases short, with 14 bases between. This sample is part of a study of T cells in lung cancer brain metastases. Libraries were prepared by immunoSEQ multiplex PCR; TCRdb keeps only in-frame clonotypes and omits some of them. The sample has 5,000 to 7,000 clones, 86% seen once. The chain combines TRBV13 with TRBJ1-2, with a tentative D call TRBD1 (5 bases). This receptor was obtained from a man aged 50 or older with non-small cell lung cancer. The specimen was tumor tissue from the primary lung tumor. The DNA for the CDR3 is TGTGCCAGCAGCTTAGGGCAGGGCGCTAGGGATGGCTACACCTTC. Protein product: CASSLGQGARDGYTF.